This TCR beta chain is drawn from a study of T cell responses to AZD1222 COVID-19 vaccine. TCRdb keeps only in-frame clones here, not all; method: immunoSEQ multiplex PCR. The sample has approximately 100,000 clones; approximately 89% are singletons. CDR1 is SGHTA, CDR2 FQGNSA, per germline. V was trimmed by 1 base and J by 0 bases, leaving 10 bases between them. The CDR3 spans 16 residues. This rearrangement joins TRBV7-2 to TRBJ2-1; D might be TRBD2 (6 bases). This TCR came from an adult in good health. The sample was peripheral blood, taken on day 0 of MenACWY control vaccination. CDR3 sequence (DNA): TGTGCCAGCAGCTTAGATGGACTAAGCTCCTACAATGAGCAGTTCTTC. As protein: CASSLDGLSSYNEQFF.